This T cell receptor beta chain originates from a study of tumor and adjacent non-tumor tissue in lung cancer. Study-level points and caveats: Tumor repertoires had a smaller top 100 clone share than normal lung. Patients with more diverse tumor TCRs had worse survival.

RNA was extracted from bulk tissue without any cell sorting. Remarks on this clonotype: What it recognizes is unknown. The junction does not match germline at one end; this may be a read error.

This CDR3 comprises 17 residues. Germline V gene lookup returns CDR1 SGHNT and CDR2 YENEEA. A modified ARM-PCR protocol with three rounds of nested PCR amplified TCRbeta. TCRdb re-called the multiplex PCR reads with MiXCR, one entry per CDR3 protein. The data show some 99,000 distinct CDR3 sequences, approximately 71% seen once. The sample consisted of lung tumor tissue. The sequence was collected from an older woman with non-small cell lung cancer. J is TRBJ2-1 and V is TRBV11-3; a possible D gene is TRBD2 (5 bases). The CDR3 DNA is TGTGCCTGCAGCTTGGAGTTGACCAGCGGAAGCCACAATGAGCAGTTCTTC. Protein product: CACSLELTSGSHNEQFF.